This TCR beta chain is from a study of blood T cell repertoires in COVID-19. Study-level background: Nucleic acid was either cDNA or gDNA, and it came from T cells, B-cell-depleted T cells, or PBMCs.

This clone was seen just once. In the source study's methods: Nucleated cell counts were estimated from reference gene primer amplification. Here immunoSEQ multiplex PCR was the method, and the copy in TCRdb shows in-frame clones only, minus some. Clone size and V and J calls were adopted from that table, with D and trimming inferred from the DNA. The sample contains around 300,000 clones, over 80% of which appear only once. Specimen: peripheral blood. This TCR derives from a woman in her 50s with active or convalescent COVID-19.

DNA of the CDR3: TGCAGCGTGGAGGCGAATAACTATGGCTACACCTTC. It translates to CSVEANNYGYTF. V usage is TRBV29-1 and J usage is TRBJ1-2, with D uncertain. The CDR3 contains 12 residues. CDR1 is SQVTM and CDR2 is ANQGSEA in the germline V gene. Trimming removed 6 bases from V and 1 base from J, with 9 bases in between.